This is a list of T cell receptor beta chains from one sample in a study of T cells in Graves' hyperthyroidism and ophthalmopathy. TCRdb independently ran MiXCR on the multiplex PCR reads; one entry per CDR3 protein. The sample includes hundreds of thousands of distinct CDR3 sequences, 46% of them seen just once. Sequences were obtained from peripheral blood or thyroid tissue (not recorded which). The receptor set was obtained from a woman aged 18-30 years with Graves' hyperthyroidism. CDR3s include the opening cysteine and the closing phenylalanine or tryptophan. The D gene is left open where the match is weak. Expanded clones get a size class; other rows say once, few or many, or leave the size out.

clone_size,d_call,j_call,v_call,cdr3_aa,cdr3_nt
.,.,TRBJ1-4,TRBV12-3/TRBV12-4,CASSFLRSNEKLFF,TGTGCCAGCAGTTTTCTACGGTCTAATGAAAAACTGTTTTTT
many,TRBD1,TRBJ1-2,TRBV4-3,CASKRTGDYGYTF,TGCGCCAGCAAGCGGACAGGGGACTATGGCTACACCTTC
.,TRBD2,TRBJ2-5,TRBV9,CASSHGRSGRELETQYF,TGCGCCAGCAGCCACGGTCGATCAGGGAGGGAATTAGAGACCCAGTACTTC
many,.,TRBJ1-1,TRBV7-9,CASSLRADTEAFF,TGTGCCAGCAGCCTCAGGGCCGACACTGAAGCTTTCTTT
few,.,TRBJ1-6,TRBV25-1,CASPQGTRSPLHF,TGTGCCAGCCCCCAGGGCACCAGGTCACCCCTCCACTTT
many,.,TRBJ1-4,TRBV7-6,CASSWTATNEKLFF,TGTGCCAGCAGCTGGACAGCAACTAATGAAAAACTGTTTTTT
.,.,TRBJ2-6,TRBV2,CASSELGADVLTF,TGTGCCAGCAGTGAGCTGGGGGCCGACGTCCTGACTTTC
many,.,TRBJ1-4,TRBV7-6,CASSFSALMAGEKLFF,TGTGCCAGCAGCTTTTCTGCTCTAATGGCTGGCGAAAAACTGTTTTTT
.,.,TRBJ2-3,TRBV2,CVFAWQGDGTDTQYF,TGTGTCTTCGCCTGGCAGGGTGATGGCACAGATACGCAGTATTTT
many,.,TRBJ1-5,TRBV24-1,CATSDPRSNQPQHF,TGTGCCACCAGTGATCCACGCAGTAATCAGCCCCAGCATTTT
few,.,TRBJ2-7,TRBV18,CASSPQSLSSYEQYF,TGTGCCAGCTCACCACAGTCCCTAAGCTCCTACGAGCAGTACTTC
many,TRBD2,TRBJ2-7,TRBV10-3,CAISAGGSTGEQYF,TGTGCCATCAGTGCTGGCGGGAGTACAGGAGAGCAGTACTTC
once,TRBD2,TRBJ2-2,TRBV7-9,CASSPSTGGGTGELFF,TGTGCCAGCAGCCCTTCAACGGGAGGGGGTACCGGGGAGCTGTTTTTT
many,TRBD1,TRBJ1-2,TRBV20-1,CSAGQSYGYTF,TGCAGTGCGGGACAGAGCTATGGCTACACCTTC
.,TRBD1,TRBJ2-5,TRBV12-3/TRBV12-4,CASSRGQSQETQYF,TGTGCCAGCAGCCGGGGACAGAGCCAAGAGACCCAGTACTTC
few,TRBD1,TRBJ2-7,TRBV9,CASSHRTGSDEQYF,TGTGCCAGCAGCCACCGGACAGGGTCTGACGAGCAGTACTTC
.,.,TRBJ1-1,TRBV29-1,CSVLMVLNTEAFF,TGCAGCGTTCTAATGGTTCTGAACACTGAAGCTTTCTTT
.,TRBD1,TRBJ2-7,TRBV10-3,CAISKRQGQEPQYF,TGTGCCATCAGTAAACGACAGGGCCAAGAGCCCCAGTACTTC
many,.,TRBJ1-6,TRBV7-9,CASSQRNSPLHF,TGTGCCAGCAGCCAGAGGAATTCACCCCTCCACTTT
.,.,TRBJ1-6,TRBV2,CASSGIGRRPNSPLHF,TGTGCCAGCAGTGGGATAGGTCGGCGTCCAAATTCACCCCTCCACTTT
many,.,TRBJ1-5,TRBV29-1,CSAMTASNQPQHF,TGCAGCGCCATGACGGCTAGCAATCAGCCCCAGCATTTT
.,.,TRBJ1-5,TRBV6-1,CASRLEISQPQHF,TGTGCCAGCAGGCTAGAGATAAGTCAGCCCCAGCATTTT
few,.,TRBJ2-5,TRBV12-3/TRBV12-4,CASSPSEEETQYF,TGTGCCAGCAGCCCCAGTGAAGAAGAGACCCAGTACTTC
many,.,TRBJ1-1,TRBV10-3,CAISFSRNTEAFF,TGTGCCATCAGCTTCAGTAGAAACACTGAAGCTTTCTTT
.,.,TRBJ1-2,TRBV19,CASKESGTAYGYTF,TGTGCCAGTAAGGAGAGCGGGACGGCCTATGGCTACACCTTC
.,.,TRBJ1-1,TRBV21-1,CASRKRDEAFF,TGTGCCAGCAGGAAAAGAGATGAAGCTTTCTTT
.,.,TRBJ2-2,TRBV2,CASSKDGTGELFF,TGTGCCAGCAGTAAGGACGGGACCGGGGAGCTGTTTTTT
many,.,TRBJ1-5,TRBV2,CASSEGGAVEPQHF,TGTGCCAGCAGTGAAGGAGGGGCCGTGGAGCCCCAGCATTTT
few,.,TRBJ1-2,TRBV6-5,CASSPGASLLYGYTF,TGTGCCAGCAGCCCAGGGGCCTCACTACTCTATGGCTACACCTTC
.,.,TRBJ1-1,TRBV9,CASSASSWGAKLSEAFF,TGTGCCAGCAGCGCCTCCTCTTGGGGGGCGAAACTCTCTGAAGCTTTCTTT
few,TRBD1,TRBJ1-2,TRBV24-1,CATGTGSYGYTF,TGTGCCACCGGGACAGGGTCCTATGGCTACACCTTC
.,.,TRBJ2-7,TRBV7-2,CASHGEQYF,TGTGCCAGCCACGGGGAGCAGTACTTC
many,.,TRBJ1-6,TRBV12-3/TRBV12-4,CASSSQGVPLHF,TGTGCCAGCAGTTCTCAGGGAGTTCCCCTCCACTTT